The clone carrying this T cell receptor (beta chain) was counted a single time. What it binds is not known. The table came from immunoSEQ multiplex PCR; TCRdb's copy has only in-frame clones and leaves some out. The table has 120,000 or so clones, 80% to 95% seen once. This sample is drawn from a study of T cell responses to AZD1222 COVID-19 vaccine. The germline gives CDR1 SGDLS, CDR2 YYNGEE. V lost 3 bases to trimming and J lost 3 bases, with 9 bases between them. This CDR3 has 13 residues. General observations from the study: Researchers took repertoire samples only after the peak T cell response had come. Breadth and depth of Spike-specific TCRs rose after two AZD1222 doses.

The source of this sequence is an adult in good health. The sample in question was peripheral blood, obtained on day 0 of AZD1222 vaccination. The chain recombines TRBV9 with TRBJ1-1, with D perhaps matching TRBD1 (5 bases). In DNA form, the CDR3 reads TGTGCCAGCAGCGCGACAGATTACACTGAAGCTTTCTTT. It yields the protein CASSATDYTEAFF.